A single sample is the source of the 7 T cell receptor beta chains below, sequenced in a study of tumor-infiltrating lymphocytes in localized non-small cell lung cancer. This table comes from immunoSEQ multiplex PCR, and its TCRdb copy is limited to in-frame clones, with some not included. The sample includes around 25,000 clones, 50% to 70% seen only once; the top ten take roughly 5%. Sequencing was done on a sample of lung tumor tissue. The receptors derive from a human donor with non-small cell lung cancer.

The CDR3: CASRVGGGNYGYTF. In DNA, the CDR3 is TGTGCCAGCAGGGTCGGCGGGGGGAACTATGGCTACACCTTC. The V gene is TRBV6-1, the J gene TRBJ1-2; a weak D match, TRBD1 (5 bases). CDR1 and CDR2 from the germline V gene are MNHNS and SASEGT. V lost 6 bases, J lost 2 bases, and 13 bases lay in between. The CDR3 sequence is 14 residues long.

This clone has a handful of counts. The chain recombines TRBV30 with TRBJ1-4; tentative D call: TRBD1 (5 bases). Germline V gene lookup returns CDR1 GTSNPN and CDR2 SVGIG (reference sequence). Between the trimmed V and J ends, which lost 8 bases and 5 bases, there was a span of 9 bases. The CDR3 is 11 amino acids. In DNA, the CDR3 is TGTGCCCTTTGGACAAATGAAAAACTGTTTTTT. Protein: CALWTNEKLFF.

This clone has a handful of counts. The chain combines TRBV18 with TRBJ2-2; 7 bases fit TRBD1. The CDR3 covers 16 residues. Germline V lookup: CDR1 KGHSH, CDR2 LQKENI. V gave up 4 bases and J gave up 0 bases; unmatched junction bases: 5. For the CDR3, the DNA is TGTGCCAGCTCACTTATGGGGACAGCGAACACCGGGGAGCTGTTTTTT. Protein: CASSLMGTANTGELFF.

This sequence joins TRBV28 and TRBJ2-7; D is unclear. The germline gives CDR1 MDHEN, CDR2 SYDVKM. Trimming took 5 bases from V and 0 from J, leaving 14 bases between them. There are 15 residues in the CDR3. The CDR3 coding sequence is TGTGCCAGCAGTCCTCCGGACGTATTCTCCTACGAGCAGTACTTC. Translating gives CASSPPDVFSYEQYF. The full variable domain, rest sourced from reference TRBV28 and TRBJ2-7, is DVKVTQSSRYLVKRTGEKVFLECVQDMDHENMFWYRQDPGLGLRLIYFSYDVKMKEKGDIPEGYSVSREKKERFSLILESASTNQTSMYLCASSPPDVFSYEQYFGPGTRLTVT.

This clone occurred a few times. The chain has TRBV4-1 and TRBJ2-5; D possibly uses TRBD1 or TRBD2 (5 bases each). The germline V and J ends were trimmed by 3 bases and 4 bases, with 15 bases remaining between them. Germline loops: CDR1 MGHRA, CDR2 YSYEKL. The CDR3 contains 15 residues. The CDR3 coding sequence is TGCGCCAGCAGCCAGGGGACGGCGGACGGAGAGACCCAGTACTTC. Protein sequence: CASSQGTADGETQYF.

This chain links TRBV27 with TRBJ2-7, with D perhaps given as TRBD1 or TRBD2 (5 bases each). Trimming shortened V by 5 bases and J by 5 bases, and 13 bases separated the two germline ends. Per the germline V gene, CDR1 is MNHEY and CDR2 is SMNVEV (reference sequence). The CDR3 runs to 13 residues. The CDR3 DNA reads as TGTGCCAGCAGTCCGGGACGAGGCGACGAGCAGTACTTC. Encoded protein: CASSPGRGDEQYF.

The gene calls are TRBV7-2 and TRBJ2-1; 14 bases line up with TRBD2. Trimming cost V 1 base and J 5 bases; bases outside gene matches: 7. Germline V CDR1 and CDR2: SGHTA, FQGNSA. The CDR3 is 18 amino acids. The CDR3 here is CASSLEPGLAGVDNEQFF. CDR3 in DNA: TGTGCCAGCAGCTTAGAACCGGGACTAGCGGGAGTCGACAATGAGCAGTTCTTC.